This TCR beta chain emerged from a study of blood T cell repertoires in COVID-19. About the study: The samples span acute and convalescent COVID-19 from the United States, Italy and Spain. T cells, B-cell-depleted T cells, or PBMCs provided the cDNA or gDNA that served as material.

This CDR3 is built from 15 residues. The V and J ends lost 0 bases and 4 bases respectively, with 12 bases between them. Germline CDR1 reads MNHNY; CDR2 reads SVGAGI (reference sequence). Authors' processing steps: Scientists estimated how many nucleated cells there were by amplifying reference gene primers. This table comes from immunoSEQ multiplex PCR, and its TCRdb copy is limited to in-frame clones, with some not included. V, J and clone size were drawn from that table, and D and trimming were deduced from the DNA. This table has approximately 100,000 clones, about nine tenths appearing once. The chain combines TRBV6-6 with TRBJ2-5; the D gene is possibly TRBD2 (5 bases). This receptor was taken from a woman aged 80 or over in a cohort sampled during active COVID-19. Material: peripheral blood. CDR3 region: CASSYSWLAGETQYF. The CDR3 DNA reads as TGTGCCAGCAGTTACTCTTGGCTAGCCGGAGAGACCCAGTACTTC.